Listed below are T cell receptor beta chains from one sample, sequenced in a study of cytomegalovirus exposure and HLA in healthy donors. Assay used: immunoSEQ multiplex PCR; TCRdb lists only in-frame clones, some missing. The sample records over 40,000 clones, 87% being singletons. Sequenced sample: PBMCs. These receptors originate from a woman aged 40 to 50 in good health and CMV-seropositive. The CDR3 runs from the conserved cysteine through the conserved F or W. D genes are given only for firm matches. The size field is filled for only some rows; it gives once, few, many or a size class.

J gene	D gene	V gene	clone size	CDR3 DNA	CDR3 protein
TRBJ2-5	.	TRBV4-2	.	TGTGCCAGCAGCCAAGAGTCTAGCGGAGGGGGAGAGACCCAGTACTTC	CASSQESSGGGETQYF
TRBJ1-6	TRBD1	TRBV15	.	TGTGCCACCAGCAGAGAAGTAGGGACAGGGCAGGACTCACCCCTCCACTTT	CATSREVGTGQDSPLHF
TRBJ1-3	.	TRBV2	.	TGTGCCAGCAGTCTGGACAGCGGCGGAAACACCATATATTTT	CASSLDSGGNTIYF
TRBJ2-2	.	TRBV6-4	few	TGTGCCAGCTCCGGGACTAACACCGGGGAGCTGTTTTTT	CASSGTNTGELFF
TRBJ2-2	.	TRBV4-1	.	TGCGCCAGCAGCCAAGTGGGAGGAGGGGCATGGCTGTTTTTT	CASSQVGGGAWLFF
TRBJ2-1	.	TRBV19	.	TGTGCCAGTACCGTTGACATCTACAATGAGCAGTTCTTC	CASTVDIYNEQFF
TRBJ2-1	TRBD2	TRBV6-6	.	TGTGCCAGCAGCCTACTAGCGGGAGGAATTAATGAGCAGTTCTTC	CASSLLAGGINEQFF
TRBJ2-5	TRBD1	TRBV5-1	.	TGCGCCAGCAGCTTGGTGGGACAGCGACAAGAGACCCAGTACTTC	CASSLVGQRQETQYF
TRBJ1-2	TRBD1	TRBV28	.	TGTGCCAGCAGTTTAGCAGGGGGCGCCCCCTATGGCTACACCTTC	CASSLAGGAPYGYTF
TRBJ1-2	.	TRBV29-1	.	TGCAGCGTTGAAGATATGGGGCTGAGAGGCTACACCTTC	CSVEDMGLRGYTF
TRBJ2-5	.	TRBV10-2	.	TGCGCCAGCAGTGGGGACTCCCCCGGGACCCAGTACTTC	CASSGDSPGTQYF
TRBJ1-2	TRBD1	TRBV6-5	.	TGTGCCAGCAGTTCCGACAGGGCGGGCTATGGCTACACCTTC	CASSSDRAGYGYTF
TRBJ2-1	TRBD2	TRBV15	.	TGTGCCACCAGCAGAGATCTTGGACTAGCGGACAATGAGCAGTTCTTC	CATSRDLGLADNEQFF
TRBJ1-6	.	TRBV6-1	.	TGTGCCAGCAGTGAAGCACTGACAGTTAATTCACCCCTCCACTTT	CASSEALTVNSPLHF
TRBJ2-2	TRBD2	TRBV5-1	.	TGCGCCAGCAGCACCGGACTAGCGGGGGGAACCGGGGAGCTGTTTTTT	CASSTGLAGGTGELFF
TRBJ2-3	TRBD2	TRBV25-1	.	TGTGCCAGCAGTGACTCGGGACTAGCGGGAGCCACAGATACGCAGTATTTT	CASSDSGLAGATDTQYF
TRBJ2-2	.	TRBV4-1	.	TGCGCCAGCAGCCCCCGGGGCGGGGAGCTGTTTTTT	CASSPRGGELFF
TRBJ1-2	.	TRBV27	once	TGTGCCAGCAGTTATCATAATCGGGGGGGTTCTAACTATGGCTACACCTTC	CASSYHNRGGSNYGYTF
TRBJ2-1	TRBD1	TRBV15	.	TGTGCCACCAGCAGAGATCCTCAGGGGGCCTACAATGAGCAGTTCTTC	CATSRDPQGAYNEQFF
TRBJ2-2	TRBD1	TRBV7-2	few	TGTGCCAGCAGTCGGGACAGGGGGGGAACCGGGGAGCTGTTTTTT	CASSRDRGGTGELFF
TRBJ2-1	.	TRBV20-1	.	TGCAGTGCGGTTTCGTCTAGCGAGTTCTTC	CSAVSSSEFF
TRBJ2-5	TRBD2	TRBV19	once	TGTGCCAGTAGGACTAGCGGGACTAAAGGGACCCAGTACTTC	CASRTSGTKGTQYF
TRBJ1-2	.	TRBV7-9	once	TGTGCCACCACAGCTAACTATGGCTACACCTTC	CATTANYGYTF
TRBJ2-7	TRBD2	TRBV28	.	TGTGCCAGCAGACCCCAACTAGCGGGATCCTACGAGCAGTACTTC	CASRPQLAGSYEQYF
TRBJ2-5	TRBD2	TRBV19	.	TGTGCCAGTAGTAACAAGACTAGCGGGGGAATCGAGACCCAGTACTTC	CASSNKTSGGIETQYF
TRBJ2-5	.	TRBV6-6	.	TGTGCCAGCAGTTATTATGAGGTAGAGACCCAGTACTTC	CASSYYEVETQYF
TRBJ1-2	TRBD1	TRBV5-6	.	TGTGCCAGCGAGCGTCCGGACAGGGGTGGCTACACCTTC	CASERPDRGGYTF
TRBJ2-5	.	TRBV6-5	.	TGTGCCAGCAGCCCAAGCGGGCGGCAGACCCAGTACTTC	CASSPSGRQTQYF
TRBJ1-5	TRBD1	TRBV4-2	.	TGTGCCAGCAATACAGGGGGGCAGCCCCAGCATTTT	CASNTGGQPQHF
TRBJ1-1	.	TRBV5-6	.	TGTGCCAGCAGCTTGGTCTACGGACAGAAGAACACTGAAGCTTTCTTT	CASSLVYGQKNTEAFF
TRBJ1-1	TRBD1	TRBV4-2	.	TGTGCCAGCAGCGAGAGACCCCGGGACAGGGGTGCTTTCTTT	CASSERPRDRGAFF
TRBJ2-1	.	TRBV9	few	TGTGCCAGCAGCGTAGGAGGGATTAACTACAATGAGCAGTTCTTC	CASSVGGINYNEQFF
TRBJ1-5	.	TRBV6-1	.	TGTGCCAGCAGTGAAGACGGGGGGAGTGGAGATCAGCCCCAGCATTTT	CASSEDGGSGDQPQHF
TRBJ2-7	.	TRBV5-1	.	TGCGCCAGCAGCTTGGTCGGGGGAGTGATCCACGAGCAGTACTTC	CASSLVGGVIHEQYF
TRBJ1-1	.	TRBV7-9	.	TGTTCCAGCAGCTCCCAGGCTGGGAGAGCTTTCTTT	CSSSSQAGRAFF
TRBJ2-2	.	TRBV7-3	.	TGTGCCAGCAGGGCTAGATTTGGCGACACCGGGGAGCTGTTTTTT	CASRARFGDTGELFF
TRBJ2-4	TRBD2	TRBV29-1	once	TGCAGCGGAACGACTAGCGGGGGGGCGAGGGACATTCAGTACTTC	CSGTTSGGARDIQYF
TRBJ1-1	TRBD1	TRBV5-1	.	TGCGCCAGCAGCTTGGGAAATACAGGGGTCACTGAAGCTTTCTTT	CASSLGNTGVTEAFF
TRBJ2-6	.	TRBV30	.	TGTGCCTGGAGTAGCGCCTCTGGGGCCAACGTCCTGACTTTC	CAWSSASGANVLTF
TRBJ2-1	.	TRBV25-1	.	TGTGCCAGCAGTGAAGCGGGACCGAAAGAAAACTCCTACAATGAGCAGTTCTTC	CASSEAGPKENSYNEQFF
TRBJ2-1	TRBD1	TRBV14	.	TGTGCCAGCAGCCGCACGACAGGGGAATCCGCGCTCCCCACCTACAATGAGCAGTTCTTC	CASSRTTGESALPTYNEQFF
TRBJ2-2	.	TRBV28	.	TGTGCCAGCAGGCGCGGGCTGAACACCGGGGAGCTGTTTTTT	CASRRGLNTGELFF
TRBJ2-3	TRBD1	TRBV6-1	.	TGTGCCAGCAGGATACAGGGGCCAGATACGCAGTATTTT	CASRIQGPDTQYF
TRBJ2-2	TRBD1	TRBV19	.	TGTGCCAGTAAGGGGTGGGGGACAGAGAACACCGGGGAGCTGTTTTTT	CASKGWGTENTGELFF
TRBJ2-1	TRBD1	TRBV7-3	.	TGTGCCAGCAGCTTATGGCAGGGGGCGGGCAATGAGCAGTTCTTC	CASSLWQGAGNEQFF
TRBJ2-2	TRBD2	TRBV9	.	TGTGCCACCAGCGGGAGGGGAACCGGGGAGCTGTTTTTT	CATSGRGTGELFF
TRBJ1-5	TRBD1	TRBV19	once	TGTGCCAGTAGTAAGACAGGGGACTATCAGCCCCAGCATTTT	CASSKTGDYQPQHF
TRBJ1-6	.	TRBV25-1	.	TGTGCCAGCAGTGTAGCGGAAGTCTTTTATAATTCACCCCTCCACTTT	CASSVAEVFYNSPLHF
TRBJ2-1	TRBD2	TRBV11-1	.	TGTGCCAGCAGCTTTCTAGCGGGAGTAAGTGGTGTGAATGAGCAGTTCTTC	CASSFLAGVSGVNEQFF
TRBJ2-1	TRBD2	TRBV19	.	TGTGCCAGTAGCCAGCCCCCCTGGGACTACTACACCCTCTCCTACAATGAGCAGTTCTTC	CASSQPPWDYYTLSYNEQFF
TRBJ2-3	.	TRBV9	once	TGTGCCAGCAGCCCCGGAGGTCCGGGCACAGATACGCAGTATTTT	CASSPGGPGTDTQYF
TRBJ1-1	.	TRBV19	.	TGTGCCAGTAACCGGAGGGGAGGAGGAACTGAAGCTTTCTTT	CASNRRGGGTEAFF
TRBJ1-2	.	TRBV5-1	.	TGCGCCAGCACCCTTACAGGGATGGGCGGCTACACCTTC	CASTLTGMGGYTF
TRBJ2-1	.	TRBV4-2	.	TGTGCCAGCAGCCGCGAAAGGGACTCTATGCAGTTCTTC	CASSRERDSMQFF
TRBJ1-2	TRBD1	TRBV14	few	TGTGCCAGCAGCCAGGCCGGGACAGTTTATGGCTACACCTTC	CASSQAGTVYGYTF